What follows is one T cell receptor (beta chain) and its context. Its antigen remains unknown. Second-dose groups at about 4 or about 12 weeks were pooled. Trimming pared 2 bases from V and 4 bases from J, leaving 5 bases between. Germline lookup yields CDR1 SNHLY and CDR2 FYNNEI. The CDR3 totals 13 residues. The source of the sample is a study of T cell responses to AZD1222 COVID-19 vaccine. Study-wide findings and caveats: At 160-218 and 743-854, vaccine-associated CD4 TCRs were dominant, and they spanned spike.

Produced via immunoSEQ multiplex PCR; TCRdb's table is partial and in-frame only. Counted here are some 99,000 clones, 87% occurring once; the ten biggest clones make up less than 4.5%. The receptor's source is an adult who received the AZD1222 COVID-19 vaccine. The chain joins TRBV2 to TRBJ1-4; D not resolved. The source was peripheral blood, collected 28 days after the second AZD1222 dose. The CDR3 region has the DNA TGTGCCAGCAGTGAACAGAGTAATGAAAAACTGTTTTTT. Its translation is CASSEQSNEKLFF.